This TCR beta chain was sequenced in a study of T cell clonotyping in hematopoietic cell transplantation. Findings and caveats of the study: Broader posttransplant TCR repertoire diversity was predicted by graft donor and pretransplant recipient Inverse Simpson Index values. Few recipient clonotypes overlapped donors; over 97% were de novo at given depth.

Sequencing used immunoSEQ multiplex PCR; TCRdb keeps in-frame clones, though not all of them. There are 10,000 to 15,000 clones in the sample; approximately 83% occur only once, and around 5.5% lies in the top ten. CDR3 length: 14 residues. From germline, CDR1 is LNHDA and CDR2 SQIVND (reference sequence). Trimming shortened V by 5 bases and J by 0 bases, and 9 bases separated the two germline ends. This clone was observed a handful of times. Its antigen is unknown. The material sequenced was PBMCs, taken 100 days after allogeneic stem cell transplant. V gene TRBV19 combines with J gene TRBJ2-3; the D gene is possibly TRBD1 (6 bases). The sequence came from a female patient aged 35 to 55 who had an allogeneic stem cell transplant from a related donor, so T cells may come from the graft donor. Some clones in this sample may be carry-over from other donors' samples. The CDR3 coding sequence is TGTGCCAGTAGTTTACAGGGTAGCACAGATACGCAGTATTTT. Translation gives CASSLQGSTDTQYF.